Below are 31 T cell receptor beta chains sequenced from a single sample in a study of T cell clones after liver transplantation. Sequencing used immunoSEQ multiplex PCR; TCRdb keeps in-frame clones, though not all of them. This sample has some 33,000 clones, with around 95% found just once. Sample: CD8+ T cells from blood, taken 12 months after liver transplant. These receptors were collected from a human patient who received a liver transplant. A share of the T cells may be of graft donor origin.

The rearrangement uses TRBV4-3 and TRBJ2-6, with a tentative D call TRBD2 (5 bases). Germline CDR1 reads LGHNA; CDR2 reads YSLEER. V gave up 0 bases and J gave up 4 bases, with 19 bases separating them. The CDR3 loop spans 19 amino acids. CDR3 DNA sequence: TGCGCCAGCAGCCAAGATCGCGAACTAGAGGTTCCCGGGGCCAACGTCCTGACTTTC. It yields the protein CASSQDRELEVPGANVLTF.

V usage is TRBV20-1 and J usage is TRBJ2-3; D perhaps matches TRBD2 (6 bases). CDR3 length: 11 residues. V lost 0 bases, J lost 12 bases, and 10 bases lay in between. Germline loops: CDR1 DFQATT, CDR2 SNEGSKA (reference sequence). CDR3 nucleotide sequence: TGCAGTGCTAGAGAAGCGGGCAATCAGTATTTT. Protein sequence: CSAREAGNQYF.

The gene calls are TRBV21-1 and TRBJ2-4; the table's D call, TRBD2, was not checked against the DNA. TRBV21-1 is noted as a pseudogene. The CDR3 consists of 17 residues. CDR3 bases: TGTGCCAGCAGCGACCCCTGGTGGGGACTAGCGACCGCGGGGGGGTACTTC. Translation gives CASSDPWWGLATAGGYF.

The chain employs TRBV29-1 and TRBJ2-3, with 7 nucleotides matching TRBD2. The junction had 9 bases not matched to a gene; V was cut back by 4 bases and J by 2 bases. The CDR3 extends over 15 amino acids. Per germline, CDR1 SQVTM and CDR2 ANQGSEA. As DNA, the CDR3 is TGCAGCGTTGGACTAGCAGAAAAGTACACAGATACGCAGTATTTT. Translating gives CSVGLAEKYTDTQYF.

The chain uses TRBV5-6 and TRBJ1-2; no reliable D call. V lost 4 bases and J 8 bases, leaving 12 bases between the germline ends. This CDR3 is built from 12 residues. Germline V lookup: CDR1 SGHDT, CDR2 YYEEEE. This chain's CDR3 is CASSEGGHGYTF. The CDR3 nucleotides read TGTGCCAGCAGCGAAGGAGGGCACGGCTACACCTTC.

The chain links TRBV28 to TRBJ2-2; no definite D call. Germline CDR1 and CDR2: MDHEN and SYDVKM. CDR3 length: 17 amino acids. V was clipped by 5 bases and J by 5 bases, with 21 bases between them. The CDR3 protein is CASSLWGESNNTGELFF. The CDR3 DNA sequence: TGTGCCAGCAGTCTCTGGGGTGAGTCGAACAATACCGGGGAGCTGTTTTTT.

This clone qualifies as medium-sized. The chain carries TRBV28 and TRBJ1-1; 7 bases agree with TRBD1. The CDR3 runs to 14 residues. The ends lost 6 bases at V and 7 bases at J; junction bases unmatched: 11. The germline V gene has CDR1 MDHEN and CDR2 SYDVKM. Here the CDR3 DNA reads TGTGCCAGCAGCTCGGGACAGATGAGATTTGAAGCTTTCTTT. Its protein is CASSSGQMRFEAFF.

The chain joins TRBV10-3 to TRBJ2-7; weak D call: TRBD2 (5 bases). With 4 bases removed from V and 4 bases from J, the gap between germline ends came to 23 bases. Per germline, CDR1 ENHRY and CDR2 SYGVKD. The CDR3 is 17 amino acids. CDR3 amino acids: CAISVRSYGLYGYEQYF. As DNA, the CDR3 is TGTGCCATCAGTGTTCGGTCTTACGGACTTTACGGGTACGAGCAGTACTTC.

The chain joins TRBV21-1 to TRBJ2-7; no DNA check was done on the table's D call, TRBD1. TRBV21-1 is recorded as a pseudogene. CDR3 length: 16 residues. Here the CDR3 reads CASSKRQGDWAYEQYF. In DNA form, the CDR3 reads TGTGCCAGCAGCAAACGGCAGGGGGATTGGGCCTACGAGCAGTACTTC.

The chain combines TRBV12-1 with TRBJ2-7; the table's D call, TRBD2, was not checked against the DNA. TRBV12-1 is listed as a pseudogene. CDR3 length: 18 amino acids. The CDR3 is CASSFAGTSGRGPYEQYF. The CDR3 DNA follows: TGTGCCAGCAGCTTTGCCGGGACTAGCGGGAGGGGCCCCTACGAGCAGTACTTC.

The count of this clone is one. The chain uses TRBV19 and TRBJ2-5, with TRBD2 matching 10 bases. J gave up 4 bases and V 1 base, and 9 bases lay outside the gene matches. The CDR3 is 17 residues long. CDR1 is LNHDA, CDR2 SQIVND, per germline (reference sequence). The CDR3 protein is CASSIGPSGSRLETQYF. The CDR3 DNA sequence: TGTGCCAGTAGTATAGGTCCTAGCGGGAGTAGGTTAGAGACCCAGTACTTC.

The chain joins TRBV13 to TRBJ2-1; 7 bases line up with TRBD2. The CDR3 loop spans 15 amino acids. The V gene end was trimmed by 1 base and the J gene end by 0 bases; junction bases not matched to a gene: 0. CDR1 PRHDT and CDR2 FYEKMQ come from the germline V gene (reference sequence). The CDR3 DNA sequence: TGTGCCAGCAGCTTAGCGGGAGGCTCCTACAATGAGCAGTTCTTC. It specifies CASSLAGGSYNEQFF.

This clone was seen just once. The chain joins TRBV5-1 to TRBJ1-2; D remains ambiguous. Germline V lookup: CDR1 SGHRS, CDR2 YFSETQ. The ends were cut back, 0 bases at V and 6 bases at J, with 12 bases in the middle. The CDR3 consists of 14 residues. The CDR3 reads CASSLEAGGDGYTF. In DNA, the CDR3 is TGCGCCAGCAGCTTGGAGGCAGGCGGGGATGGCTACACCTTC.

CDR3 protein: CASSQEGQGYETQYF. The CDR3 DNA sequence: TGCGCCAGCAGCCAAGAGGGACAGGGCTATGAGACCCAGTACTTC. V is TRBV4-3 and J is TRBJ2-5; TRBD1 agrees at 9 bases. The CDR3 contains 15 residues. The germline gives CDR1 LGHNA, CDR2 YSLEER. V dropped 0 bases and J dropped 5; count of bases not matched to a gene: 4.

This clone was counted a single time. The rearrangement links TRBV15 to TRBJ2-7, with 7 bases fitting TRBD1. The CDR3 runs 14 residues. The V gene end was trimmed by 4 bases and the J gene end by 2 bases; junction bases not matched to a gene: 5. CDR1 is LNHNV, CDR2 YYDKDF, per germline (reference sequence). CDR3 in DNA: TGTGCCACCAGCATTCCGCAGGGGGCCTACGAGCAGTACTTC. Protein: CATSIPQGAYEQYF.

This chain links TRBV19 with TRBJ1-5; perhaps TRBD1 as D (5 bases). Trimming took 3 bases from V and 3 from J, leaving 12 bases between them. The CDR3 sequence is 15 residues long. CDR1 is LNHDA and CDR2 is SQIVND in the germline V gene (reference sequence). CDR3 protein: CASSIIVGANQPQHF. In DNA form, the CDR3 reads TGTGCCAGTAGTATCATCGTCGGGGCCAATCAGCCCCAGCATTTT. Full variable domain (outside the CDR3, taken from reference TRBV19 and TRBJ1-5): DGGITQSPKYLFRKEGQNVTLSCEQNLNHDAMYWYRQDPGQGLRLIYYSQIVNDFQKGDIAEGYSVSREKKESFPLTVTSAQKNPTAFYLCASSIIVGANQPQHFGDGTRLSIL.

J is TRBJ2-6 and V is TRBV5-6; D unresolved. Trimming removed 3 bases from V and 3 bases from J, with 19 bases in between. The CDR3 loop spans 18 amino acids. Germline V gene data show CDR1 as SGHDT and CDR2 as YYEEEE. The CDR3 bases are TGTGCCAGCAGCTCCCGTCTTTCTCTCTGGGTTGGGGCCAACGTCCTGACTTTC. It codes for CASSSRLSLWVGANVLTF.

The V and J genes are TRBV6-1 and TRBJ2-1; D is ambiguous. The germline V gene encodes CDR1 MNHNS and CDR2 SASEGT. The CDR3 spans 15 residues. V was shortened by 4 bases and J by 2 bases, with 12 bases between the two germline ends. CDR3 sequence reads: CASSALASPYNEQFF. DNA of the CDR3: TGTGCCAGCAGTGCCTTGGCCAGCCCCTACAATGAGCAGTTCTTC.

This rearrangement joins TRBV11-3 to TRBJ2-7; 7 bases are a match to TRBD1. The CDR3 spans 13 residues. V was clipped by 6 bases and J by 3 bases; unmatched bases: 5. Germline-derived CDR1 and CDR2 are SGHNT and YENEEA. CDR3 protein: CASRETGRYEQYF. CDR3 coding DNA: TGTGCCAGCAGGGAGACAGGGCGCTACGAGCAGTACTTC.

V and J are TRBV7-2 and TRBJ2-1, with 8 bases that match TRBD1. Trimming removed 4 bases from V and 0 bases from J; junction bases left unmatched: 2. CDR3 length: 15 residues. Per germline, CDR1 SGHTA and CDR2 FQGNSA. The CDR3, as DNA: TGTGCCAGCAGCTGGGACAGGTCCTCCTACAATGAGCAGTTCTTC. Translating gives CASSWDRSSYNEQFF.

The rearrangement joins TRBV9 to TRBJ2-7; perhaps TRBD1 as D (6 bases). This CDR3 is 16 amino acids long. Trimming took off 2 bases at V and 5 bases at J, with 20 bases between the two ends. CDR1 SGDLS and CDR2 YYNGEE come from the germline V gene. In DNA, the CDR3 is TGTGCCAGCAGCGTGAATCGGGCAGGGGAAGTCCACGAGCAGTACTTC. Its translation is CASSVNRAGEVHEQYF.

This clone was detected only once. The V gene is TRBV9, the J gene TRBJ2-3; D not certain. Germline CDR1 reads SGDLS; CDR2 reads YYNGEE. V was shortened by 0 bases and J by 3 bases, with 8 bases between the two germline ends. The CDR3 contains 14 residues. The CDR3 bases are TGTGCCAGCAGCGTAGAGGTAGCAACAGATACGCAGTATTTT. Translating it yields CASSVEVATDTQYF.

This chain joins TRBV11-2 and TRBJ2-3; D perhaps matches TRBD2 (5 bases). Germline-derived CDR1 and CDR2 are SGHAT and FQNNGV. This CDR3 spans 12 amino acids. Trimming shortened V by 4 bases and J by 4 bases, and 6 bases separated the two germline ends. In DNA form, the CDR3 reads TGTGCCAGCAGCTGGGAGCCAGATACGCAGTATTTT. Protein: CASSWEPDTQYF.

The CDR3 region is CASTRLQGTANTGELFF. CDR3 nucleotides: TGTGCCAGCACCCGCCTCCAGGGTACAGCGAACACCGGGGAGCTGTTTTTT. This sequence joins TRBV7-6 and TRBJ2-2, with D maybe TRBD1 (5 bases). From germline, CDR1 is SGHVS and CDR2 FNYEAQ. The CDR3 spans 17 residues. The V end lost 7 bases, the J end lost 0 bases, and 18 bases lay between the germline ends.

The chain recombines TRBV2 with TRBJ2-5; D gene uncertain. Trimming removed 4 bases at V and 6 bases at J, with 3 bases between. The V gene's germline CDR1 is SNHLY and CDR2 FYNNEI. The CDR3 is made up of 10 amino acids. As DNA, the CDR3 is TGTGCCAGCAGTGGAAAGACCCAGTACTTC. As protein: CASSGKTQYF.

The rearrangement links TRBV7-9 to TRBJ2-3; 7 bases are shared with TRBD2. Germline V gene sequence: CDR1 SEHNR, CDR2 FQNEAQ (reference sequence). V dropped 5 bases and J dropped 3; count of bases not matched to a gene: 11. CDR3 length: 16 amino acids. CDR3 DNA: TGTGCCAGCAGCCCCCTACCGGGAGGAGGAACAGATACGCAGTATTTT. Its protein product is CASSPLPGGGTDTQYF.

The chain combines TRBV7-8 with TRBJ2-7, with 7 bases matching TRBD2. This CDR3 spans 14 amino acids. The trim removed 6 bases at V and 0 bases at J, leaving 5 bases unmatched. Germline V gives CDR1 SGHVS, CDR2 FQNEAQ. CDR3 protein: CASRQERDSYEQYF. CDR3 coding DNA: TGTGCCAGCAGGCAAGAGCGGGACTCCTACGAGCAGTACTTC.

This clone was seen once. The chain combines TRBV5-1 with TRBJ2-3, with D unresolved. From germline, CDR1 is SGHRS and CDR2 YFSETQ. The CDR3 spans 11 residues. V was cut by 0 bases and J by 6 bases, with 2 bases left in between. The CDR3 sequence is CASSLVDTQYF. The CDR3 DNA sequence: TGCGCCAGCAGCTTGGTTGATACGCAGTATTTT.

The chain has TRBV27 and TRBJ2-5, with 8 nucleotides matching TRBD1. The V and J ends lost 5 bases and 2 bases, in that order; junction bases with no gene match: 7. There are 15 residues in the CDR3. CDR1 is MNHEY and CDR2 is SMNVEV in the germline V gene (reference sequence). Written as DNA, the CDR3 is TGTGCCAGCAGTCGCCGGCGACAGGGGCAAGAGACCCAGTACTTC. Protein: CASSRRRQGQETQYF.

V usage is TRBV4-1 and J usage is TRBJ2-2; D might be TRBD2 (5 bases). CDR1 MGHRA and CDR2 YSYEKL come from the germline V gene. V lost 3 bases to trimming and J lost 6 bases, with 14 bases between them. The length of the CDR3 is 15 residues. CDR3 nucleotides: TGCGCCAGCAGCCATGGGAGCCCGACGCCCGGGGAGCTGTTTTTT. Translating it yields CASSHGSPTPGELFF.

The rearrangement links TRBV28 to TRBJ2-2; D unresolved. Germline CDR1 and CDR2: MDHEN and SYDVKM. Trimming took 7 bases from V and 1 from J, leaving 7 bases between them. This CDR3 is 13 amino acids long. The CDR3 spells CASTVGNTGELFF. DNA of the CDR3: TGTGCCAGCACGGTAGGGAACACCGGGGAGCTGTTTTTT.